The clone carrying this TCR beta chain was counted a single time. What it binds is unknown. The data are from a study of cytomegalovirus exposure and HLA in healthy donors. Study results and caveats: The classifier reportedly diagnosed cytomegalovirus status with high specificity and sensitivity. A subsequent analysis found that TCR clusters from the first cohort also tended to co-occur in the roughly 120 validation repertoires, with 90% to 95% of cluster scores above 0. Confirmation in vitro established that a few CMV-associated chains were specific for CMV antigens. The study designated 150 or so TCR beta chains cytomegalovirus-associated.

Profiled with immunoSEQ multiplex PCR; TCRdb holds only in-frame clones, not every one. The data contain some 170,000 clones, roughly nine tenths of them singletons. Sequenced input: PBMCs. This TCR was sampled from a man younger than 45 in good health and CMV-seropositive.

The CDR3 region has the DNA TGTGCCAGCAGCCAAGACTCAGGGAGACAAGCTTTCTTT. Its translation is CASSQDSGRQAFF. This chain uses TRBV16 with TRBJ1-1; a possible D gene is TRBD1 (5 bases). Germline CDR1 and CDR2: KGHSY and FQNENV. The CDR3 runs to 13 residues. Trimming shortened V by 2 bases and J by 9 bases, and 13 bases separated the two germline ends.